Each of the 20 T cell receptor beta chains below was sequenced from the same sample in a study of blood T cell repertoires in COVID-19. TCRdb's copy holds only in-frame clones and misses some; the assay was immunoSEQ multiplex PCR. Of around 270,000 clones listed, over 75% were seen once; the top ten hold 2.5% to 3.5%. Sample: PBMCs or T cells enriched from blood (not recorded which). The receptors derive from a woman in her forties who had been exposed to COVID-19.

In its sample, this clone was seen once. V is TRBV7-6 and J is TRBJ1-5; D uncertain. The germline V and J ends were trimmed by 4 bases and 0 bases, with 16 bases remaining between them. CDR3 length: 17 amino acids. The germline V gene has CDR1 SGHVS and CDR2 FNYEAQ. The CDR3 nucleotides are TGTGCCAGCAGCTGGCCTACGCGGAGGGTTAGCAATCAGCCCCAGCATTTT. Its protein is CASSWPTRRVSNQPQHF.

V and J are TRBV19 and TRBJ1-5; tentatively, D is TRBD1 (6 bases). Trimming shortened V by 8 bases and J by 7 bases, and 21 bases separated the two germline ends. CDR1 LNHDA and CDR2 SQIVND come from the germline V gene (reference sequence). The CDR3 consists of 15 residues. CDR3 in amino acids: CASLPVAGANQPQHF. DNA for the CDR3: TGTGCCAGTCTACCGGTCGCAGGGGCGAACCAGCCCCAGCATTTT.

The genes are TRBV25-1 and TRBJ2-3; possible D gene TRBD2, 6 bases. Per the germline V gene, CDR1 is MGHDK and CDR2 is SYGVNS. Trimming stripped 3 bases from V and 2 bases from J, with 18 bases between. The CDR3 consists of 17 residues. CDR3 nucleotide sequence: TGTGCCAGCAGTGACCCCCGCCGGGGGTCCAACACAGATACGCAGTATTTT. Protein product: CASSDPRRGSNTDTQYF.

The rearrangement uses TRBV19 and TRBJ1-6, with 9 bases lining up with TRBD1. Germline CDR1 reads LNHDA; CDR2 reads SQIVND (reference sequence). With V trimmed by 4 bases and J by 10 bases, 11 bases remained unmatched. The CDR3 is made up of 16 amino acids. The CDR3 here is CASSTQSGTGRSPLHF. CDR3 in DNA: TGTGCCAGTAGTACACAATCCGGGACAGGGAGATCACCCCTCCACTTT.

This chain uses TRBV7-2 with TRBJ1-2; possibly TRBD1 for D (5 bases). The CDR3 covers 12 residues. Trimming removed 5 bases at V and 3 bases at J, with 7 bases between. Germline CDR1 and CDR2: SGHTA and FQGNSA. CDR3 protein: CASSPGDYGYTF. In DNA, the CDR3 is TGTGCCAGCAGCCCGGGGGACTATGGCTACACCTTC. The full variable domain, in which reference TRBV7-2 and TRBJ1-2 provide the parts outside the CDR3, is GAGVSQSPSNKVTEKGKDVELRCDPISGHTALYWYRQSLGQGLEFLIYFQGNSAPDKSGLPSDRFSAERTGGSVSTLTIQRTQQEDSAVYLCASSPGDYGYTFGSGTRLTVV.

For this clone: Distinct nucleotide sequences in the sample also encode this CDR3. The CDR3 loop reads CASSPTGGSYNEQFF. The CDR3 coding sequence is TGTGCCAGCAGCCCAACAGGGGGATCCTACAATGAGCAGTTCTTC. The chain carries TRBV11-3 and TRBJ2-1; 8 positions agree with TRBD1. CDR3 length: 15 amino acids. CDR1 SGHNT and CDR2 YENEEA come from the germline V gene. The junction had 4 bases not matched to a gene; V was cut back by 5 bases and J by 1 base.

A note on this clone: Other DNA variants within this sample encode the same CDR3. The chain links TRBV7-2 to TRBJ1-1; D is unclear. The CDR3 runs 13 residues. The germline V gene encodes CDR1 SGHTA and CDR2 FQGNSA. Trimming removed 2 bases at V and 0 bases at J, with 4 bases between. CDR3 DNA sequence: TGTGCCAGCAGCTTATCGGTGAACACTGAAGCTTTCTTT. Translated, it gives CASSLSVNTEAFF.

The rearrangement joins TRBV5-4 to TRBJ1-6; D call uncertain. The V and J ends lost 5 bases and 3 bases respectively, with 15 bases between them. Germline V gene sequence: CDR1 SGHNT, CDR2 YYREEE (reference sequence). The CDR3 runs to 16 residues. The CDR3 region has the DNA TGTGCCAGCAGACTATCTATTCAGAGCTATAATTCACCCCTCCACTTT. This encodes CASRLSIQSYNSPLHF.

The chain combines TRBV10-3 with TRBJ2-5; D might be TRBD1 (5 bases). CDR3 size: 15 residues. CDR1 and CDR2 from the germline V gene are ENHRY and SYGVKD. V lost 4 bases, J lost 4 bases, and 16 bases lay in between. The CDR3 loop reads CAISAGSGSGETQYF. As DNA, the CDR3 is TGTGCCATCAGTGCTGGGTCAGGGTCCGGAGAGACCCAGTACTTC.

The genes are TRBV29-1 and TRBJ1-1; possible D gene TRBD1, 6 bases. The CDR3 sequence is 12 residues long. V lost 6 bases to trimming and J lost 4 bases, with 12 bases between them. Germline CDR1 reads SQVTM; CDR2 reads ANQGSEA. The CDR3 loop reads CSVGGGATEAFF. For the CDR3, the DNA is TGCAGCGTGGGAGGGGGGGCCACTGAAGCTTTCTTT.

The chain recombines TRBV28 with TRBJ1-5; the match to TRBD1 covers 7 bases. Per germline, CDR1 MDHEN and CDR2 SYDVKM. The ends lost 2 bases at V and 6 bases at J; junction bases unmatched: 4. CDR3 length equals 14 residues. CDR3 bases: TGTGCCAGCAGTTTAAGGCCAGGGGGTCAGCCCCAGCATTTT. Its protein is CASSLRPGGQPQHF.

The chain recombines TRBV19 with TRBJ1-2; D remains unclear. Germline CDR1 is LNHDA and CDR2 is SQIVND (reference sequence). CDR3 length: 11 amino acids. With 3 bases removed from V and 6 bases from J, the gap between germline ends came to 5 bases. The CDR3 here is CASSMRDGYTF. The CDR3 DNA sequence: TGTGCCAGTAGTATGAGGGATGGCTACACCTTC.

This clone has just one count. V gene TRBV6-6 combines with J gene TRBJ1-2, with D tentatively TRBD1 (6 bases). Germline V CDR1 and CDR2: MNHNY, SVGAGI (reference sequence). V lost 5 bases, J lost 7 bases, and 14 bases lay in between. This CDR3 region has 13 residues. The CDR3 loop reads CASSDPGVGGYTF. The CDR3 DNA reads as TGTGCCAGCAGTGATCCAGGGGTAGGTGGCTACACCTTC.

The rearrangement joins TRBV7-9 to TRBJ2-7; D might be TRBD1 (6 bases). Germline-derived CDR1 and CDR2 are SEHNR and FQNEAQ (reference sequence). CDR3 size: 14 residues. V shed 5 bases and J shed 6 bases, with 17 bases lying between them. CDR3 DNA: TGTGCCAGCAGCCCCCGGGGCAGGGGTCGCGAGCAGTACTTC. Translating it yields CASSPRGRGREQYF.

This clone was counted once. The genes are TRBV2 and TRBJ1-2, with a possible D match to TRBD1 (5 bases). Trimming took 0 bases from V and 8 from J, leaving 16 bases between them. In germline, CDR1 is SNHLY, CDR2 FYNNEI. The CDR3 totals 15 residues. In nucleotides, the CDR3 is TGTGCCAGCAGTGAAGCCCCCCCACCGTGGGGCGGCTACACCTTC. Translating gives CASSEAPPPWGGYTF.

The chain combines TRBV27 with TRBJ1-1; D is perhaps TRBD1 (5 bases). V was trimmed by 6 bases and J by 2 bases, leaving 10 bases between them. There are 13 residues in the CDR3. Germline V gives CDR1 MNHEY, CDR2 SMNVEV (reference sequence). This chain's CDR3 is CASSPGINTEAFF. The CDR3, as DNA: TGTGCCAGCAGCCCAGGGATTAACACTGAAGCTTTCTTT.

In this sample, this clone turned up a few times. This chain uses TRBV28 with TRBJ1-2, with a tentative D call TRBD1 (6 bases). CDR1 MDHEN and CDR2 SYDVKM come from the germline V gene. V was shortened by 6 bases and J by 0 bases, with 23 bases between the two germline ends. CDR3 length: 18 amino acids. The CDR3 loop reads CASSPRYYRESSNYGYTF. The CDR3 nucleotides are TGTGCCAGCAGCCCAAGATACTACAGGGAGTCTTCTAACTATGGCTACACCTTC.

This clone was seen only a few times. The CDR3 sequence is CASSYRSKDSPLHF. CDR3 DNA: TGTGCCAGCAGCTATCGGAGTAAGGATTCACCCCTCCACTTT. The chain employs TRBV7-6 and TRBJ1-6; the D is unclear. Trimming left V 4 bases short and J 8 bases short, with 12 bases between. There are 14 residues in the CDR3. Per germline, CDR1 SGHVS and CDR2 FNYEAQ.

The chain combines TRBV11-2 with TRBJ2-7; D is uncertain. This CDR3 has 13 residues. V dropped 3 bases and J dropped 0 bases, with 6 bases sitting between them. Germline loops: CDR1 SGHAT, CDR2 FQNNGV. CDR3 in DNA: TGTGCCAGCAGCTTTGCTAACTCCTACGAGCAGTACTTC. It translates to CASSFANSYEQYF.

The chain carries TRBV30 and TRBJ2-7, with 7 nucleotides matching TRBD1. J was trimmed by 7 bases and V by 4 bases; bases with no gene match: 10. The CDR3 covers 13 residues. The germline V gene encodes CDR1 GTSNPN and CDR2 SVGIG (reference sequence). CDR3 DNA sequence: TGTGCCTGGATGGGGGACAGACGTGGGGAGCAGTACTTC. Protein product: CAWMGDRRGEQYF.